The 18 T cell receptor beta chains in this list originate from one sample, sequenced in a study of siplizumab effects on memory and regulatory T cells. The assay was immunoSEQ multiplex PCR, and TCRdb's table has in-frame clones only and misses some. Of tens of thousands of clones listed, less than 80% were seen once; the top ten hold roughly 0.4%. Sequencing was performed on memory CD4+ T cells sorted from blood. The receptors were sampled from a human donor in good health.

CDR3 protein: CASIPSGGAGEQFF. The CDR3 DNA sequence: TGCGCCAGCATCCCTAGCGGGGGGGCAGGTGAGCAGTTCTTC. The chain has TRBV10-2 and TRBJ2-1; 12 bases agree with TRBD2. V shed 7 bases and J 9 bases; nucleotides not matched to a gene: 7. Germline V CDR1 and CDR2: WSHSY, SAAADI. The CDR3 runs 14 residues.

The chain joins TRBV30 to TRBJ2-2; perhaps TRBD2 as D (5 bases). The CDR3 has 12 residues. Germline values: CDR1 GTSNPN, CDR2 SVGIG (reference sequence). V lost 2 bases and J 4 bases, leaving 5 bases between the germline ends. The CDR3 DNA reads TGTGCCTGGAGTCGGGGCACCGGGGAGCTGTTTTTT. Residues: CAWSRGTGELFF. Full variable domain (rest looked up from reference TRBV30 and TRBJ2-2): SQTIHQWPATLVQPVGSPLSLECTVEGTSNPNLYWYRQAAGRGLQLLFYSVGIGQISSEVPQNLSASRPQDRQFILSSKKLLLSDSGFYLCAWSRGTGELFFGEGSRLTVL.

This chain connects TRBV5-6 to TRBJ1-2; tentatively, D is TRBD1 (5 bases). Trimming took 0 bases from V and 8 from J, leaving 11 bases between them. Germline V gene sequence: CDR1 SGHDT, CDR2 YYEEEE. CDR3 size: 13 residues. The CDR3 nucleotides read TGTGCCAGCAGCTTGGCCGACGGGGCGGGCTACACCTTC. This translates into CASSLADGAGYTF. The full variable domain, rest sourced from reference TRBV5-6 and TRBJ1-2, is DAGVTQSPTHLIKTRGQQVTLRCSPKSGHDTVSWYQQALGQGPQFIFQYYEEEERQRGNFPDRFSGHQFPNYSSELNVNALLLGDSALYLCASSLADGAGYTFGSGTRLTVV.

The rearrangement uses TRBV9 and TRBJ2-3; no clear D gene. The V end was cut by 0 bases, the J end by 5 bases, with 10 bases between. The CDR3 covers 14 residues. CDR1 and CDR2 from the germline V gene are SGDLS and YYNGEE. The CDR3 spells CASSVGPGGDTQYF. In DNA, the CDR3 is TGTGCCAGCAGCGTAGGCCCAGGCGGAGATACGCAGTATTTT.

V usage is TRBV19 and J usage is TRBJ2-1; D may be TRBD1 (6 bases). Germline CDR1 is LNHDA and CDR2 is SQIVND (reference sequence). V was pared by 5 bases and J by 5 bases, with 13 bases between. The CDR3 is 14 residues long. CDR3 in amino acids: CASSSNRGNNEQFF. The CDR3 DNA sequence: TGTGCCAGTAGTTCTAATAGGGGGAACAATGAGCAGTTCTTC.

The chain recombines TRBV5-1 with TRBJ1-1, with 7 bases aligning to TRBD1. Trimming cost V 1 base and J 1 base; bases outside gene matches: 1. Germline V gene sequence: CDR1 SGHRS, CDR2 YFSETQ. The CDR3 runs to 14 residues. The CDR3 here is CASSLTGANTEAFF. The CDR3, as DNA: TGCGCCAGCAGCTTGACAGGGGCGAACACTGAAGCTTTCTTT.

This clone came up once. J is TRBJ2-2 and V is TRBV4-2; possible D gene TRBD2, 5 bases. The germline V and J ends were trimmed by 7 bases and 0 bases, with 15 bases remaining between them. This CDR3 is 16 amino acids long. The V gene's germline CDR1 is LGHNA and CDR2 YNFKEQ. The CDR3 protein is CASTLRAGSNTGELFF. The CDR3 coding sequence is TGTGCCAGCACCCTCCGGGCGGGCTCGAACACCGGGGAGCTGTTTTTT.

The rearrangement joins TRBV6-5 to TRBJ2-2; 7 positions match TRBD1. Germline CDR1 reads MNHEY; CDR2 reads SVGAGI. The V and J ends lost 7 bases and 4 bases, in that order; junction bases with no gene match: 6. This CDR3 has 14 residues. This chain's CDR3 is CASMRQGSTGELFF. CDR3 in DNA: TGTGCCAGCATGAGACAGGGATCCACCGGGGAGCTGTTTTTT.

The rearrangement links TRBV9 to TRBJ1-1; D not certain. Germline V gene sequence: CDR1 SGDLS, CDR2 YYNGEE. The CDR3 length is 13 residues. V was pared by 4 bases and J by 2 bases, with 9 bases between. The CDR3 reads CASSFGANTEAFF. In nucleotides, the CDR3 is TGTGCCAGCAGCTTCGGAGCTAACACTGAAGCTTTCTTT.

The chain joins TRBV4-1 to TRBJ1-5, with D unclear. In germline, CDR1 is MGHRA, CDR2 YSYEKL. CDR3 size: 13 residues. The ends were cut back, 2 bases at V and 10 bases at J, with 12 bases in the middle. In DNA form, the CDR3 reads TGCGCCAGCAGCCAATGGTGGGCCGATCCCCAGCATTTT. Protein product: CASSQWWADPQHF.

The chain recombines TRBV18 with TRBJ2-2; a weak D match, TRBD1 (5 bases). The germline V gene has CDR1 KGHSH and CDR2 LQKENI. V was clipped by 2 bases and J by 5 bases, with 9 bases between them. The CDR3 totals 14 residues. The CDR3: CASSPVRETGELFF. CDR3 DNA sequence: TGTGCCAGCTCACCAGTCAGGGAAACCGGGGAGCTGTTTTTT. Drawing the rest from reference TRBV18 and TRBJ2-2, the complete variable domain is NAGVMQNPRHLVRRRGQEARLRCSPMKGHSHVYWYRQLPEEGLKFMVYLQKENIIDESGMPKERFSAEFPKEGPSILRIQQVVRGDSAAYFCASSPVRETGELFFGEGSRLTVL.

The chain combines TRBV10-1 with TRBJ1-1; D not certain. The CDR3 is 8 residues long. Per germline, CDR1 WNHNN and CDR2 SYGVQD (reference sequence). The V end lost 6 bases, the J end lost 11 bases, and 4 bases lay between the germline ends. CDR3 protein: CASRVAFF. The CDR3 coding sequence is TGCGCCAGCAGGGTGGCTTTCTTT.

The CDR3 DNA follows: TGTGCCAGTAGCAACCAACTACAGGTAGCTTCATCTGGAAACACCATATATTTT. Translating gives CASSNQLQVASSGNTIYF. The rearrangement uses TRBV19 and TRBJ1-3, with D possibly TRBD1 on 5 matching bases. The germline V gene has CDR1 LNHDA and CDR2 SQIVND (reference sequence). V lost 6 bases, J lost 1 base, and 22 bases lay in between. This CDR3 is 18 amino acids long.

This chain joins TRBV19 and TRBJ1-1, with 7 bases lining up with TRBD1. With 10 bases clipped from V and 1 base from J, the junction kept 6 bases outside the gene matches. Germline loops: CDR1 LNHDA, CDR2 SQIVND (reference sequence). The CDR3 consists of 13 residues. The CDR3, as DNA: TGTGCCACGACGGGACAGCCGAACACTGAAGCTTTCTTT. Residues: CATTGQPNTEAFF.

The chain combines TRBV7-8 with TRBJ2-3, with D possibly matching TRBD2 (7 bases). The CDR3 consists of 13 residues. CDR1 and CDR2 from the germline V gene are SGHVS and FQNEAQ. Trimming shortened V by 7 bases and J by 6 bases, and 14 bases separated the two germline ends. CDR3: CASTGGAFDTQYF. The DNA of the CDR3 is TGTGCCAGCACTGGGGGGGCCTTTGATACGCAGTATTTT.

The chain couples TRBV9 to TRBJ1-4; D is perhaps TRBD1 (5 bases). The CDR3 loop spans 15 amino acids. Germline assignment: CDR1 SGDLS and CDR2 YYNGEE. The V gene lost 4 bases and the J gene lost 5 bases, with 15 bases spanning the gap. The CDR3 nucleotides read TGTGCCAGCAGCACTCGGGGGGGTGAAAATGAAAAACTGTTTTTT. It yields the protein CASSTRGGENEKLFF.

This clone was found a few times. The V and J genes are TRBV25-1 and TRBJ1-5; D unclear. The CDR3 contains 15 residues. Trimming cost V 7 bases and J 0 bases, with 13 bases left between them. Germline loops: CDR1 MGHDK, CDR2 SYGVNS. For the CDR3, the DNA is TGTGCCAGCACCCGTTCGGGAGATAGCAATCAGCCCCAGCATTTT. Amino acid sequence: CASTRSGDSNQPQHF.

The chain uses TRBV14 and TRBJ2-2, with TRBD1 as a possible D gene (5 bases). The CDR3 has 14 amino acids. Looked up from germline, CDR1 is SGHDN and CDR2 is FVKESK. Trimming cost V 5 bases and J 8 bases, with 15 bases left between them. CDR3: CASSTFQGPGELFF. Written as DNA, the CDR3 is TGTGCCAGCAGCACCTTCCAGGGTCCAGGGGAGCTGTTTTTT. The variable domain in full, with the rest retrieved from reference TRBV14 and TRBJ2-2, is EAGVTQFPSHSVIEKGQTVTLRCDPISGHDNLYWYRRVMGKEIKFLLHFVKESKQDESGMPNNRFLAERTGGTYSTLKVQPAELEDSGVYFCASSTFQGPGELFFGEGSRLTVL.